A single T cell receptor beta chain is shown here with its context. CDR3 length: 14 residues. The J segment lost 8 bases and the V segment lost 5 bases, leaving 6 bases of the junction unmatched. Looked up from germline, CDR1 is MNHNY and CDR2 is SVGAGI (reference sequence). The sample originates from a study of T cell changes during pregnancy in multiple sclerosis. Clones were sequenced by immunoSEQ multiplex PCR, and TCRdb holds only the in-frame ones, with some missing. The sample comprises about 51,000 clones, 93% of which are singletons, and around 2% rests with the top ten. The receptor was isolated from a female donor with multiple sclerosis, enrolled in a pregnancy study. J is TRBJ1-4 and V is TRBV6-6; the match to TRBD1 covers 9 bases. The sample here was peripheral blood, taken in the second trimester of pregnancy. The CDR3 sequence: CASSDRGGVEKLFF. The CDR3 DNA reads TGTGCCAGCAGTGACAGGGGGGGGGTCGAAAAACTGTTTTTT.